These T cell receptor beta chains were read from a single sample in a study of T cell responses to AZD1222 COVID-19 vaccine. Profiled with immunoSEQ multiplex PCR; TCRdb holds only in-frame clones, not every one. The data hold roughly 140,000 clones, with about 93% observed a single time. The sample was peripheral blood, taken on day 0 of AZD1222 vaccination. The receptors come from an adult in good health. CDR3s include the opening cysteine and the closing phenylalanine or tryptophan. The D gene is left open where the match is weak. Not all rows give a size; the values are once, few, many and, for expanded clones, a class.

J,size,V,D,CDR3,DNA
TRBJ1-2,.,TRBV4-3,.,CASSQDLLGVQGYTF,TGCGCCAGCAGCCAAGATCTGTTGGGGGTACAGGGCTACACCTTC
TRBJ2-5,.,TRBV4-2,.,CASSHKAGTQETQYF,TGTGCCAGCAGCCACAAAGCGGGGACACAAGAGACCCAGTACTTC
TRBJ2-5,.,TRBV4-3,.,CASSKSWDSPGTQYF,TGCGCCAGCAGCAAATCCTGGGACTCCCCGGGGACCCAGTACTTC
TRBJ2-7,.,TRBV3-1/TRBV3-2,TRBD2,CASSPSVAGLYEQYF,TGTGCCAGCAGCCCGTCGGTAGCGGGCCTCTACGAGCAGTACTTC
TRBJ1-3,once,TRBV14,.,CASSLYSGNTIYF,TGTGCCAGCAGCCTTTACTCTGGAAACACCATATATTTT
TRBJ2-6,.,TRBV7-8,TRBD1,CASSPRQGAISRSGANVLTF,TGTGCCAGCAGCCCTCGACAGGGGGCGATTTCTAGATCTGGGGCCAACGTCCTGACTTTC
TRBJ2-7,.,TRBV28,.,CASSPHLGRGGEQYF,TGTGCCAGCAGTCCCCATCTTGGCAGGGGCGGCGAGCAGTACTTC
TRBJ2-5,.,TRBV27,TRBD1,CASSPNRGLRQETQYF,TGTGCCAGCAGTCCCAACAGGGGCCTGAGGCAAGAGACCCAGTACTTC
TRBJ2-1,.,TRBV4-3,.,CASSLGLGPGEQFF,TGCGCCAGCAGCCTAGGACTCGGGCCAGGGGAGCAGTTCTTC
TRBJ2-7,.,TRBV28,TRBD2,CATRSGRVSYEQYF,TGTGCCACCCGGAGCGGGAGGGTCTCCTACGAGCAGTACTTC
TRBJ2-1,.,TRBV11-2,.,CASSRDRLGSEQFF,TGTGCCAGCAGCCGGGACCGCCTGGGGAGTGAGCAGTTCTTC
TRBJ1-1,once,TRBV7-2,TRBD1,CASSSWPGQGKAFF,TGTGCCAGCAGTTCATGGCCGGGACAGGGGAAAGCTTTCTTT
TRBJ1-1,.,TRBV18,.,CASNPDKNTEAFF,TGTGCCAGCAACCCTGACAAGAACACTGAAGCTTTCTTT
TRBJ2-3,.,TRBV11-2,.,CASSLPRSTDTQYF,TGTGCCAGCAGCTTACCGAGGTCGACAGATACGCAGTATTTT
TRBJ2-1,once,TRBV28,.,CASSKPGGSYNEQFF,TGTGCCAGCAGTAAGCCCGGGGGCTCCTACAATGAGCAGTTCTTC
TRBJ2-5,.,TRBV24-1,TRBD1,CATSDFRGDRGVCRETQYF,TGTGCCACCAGTGATTTTAGGGGGGACAGGGGGGTATGTAGGGAGACCCAGTACTTC
TRBJ1-6,.,TRBV5-5,.,CASSSRVGNSPLHF,TGTGCCAGCAGCTCCAGGGTTGGGAATTCACCCCTCCACTTT
TRBJ1-2,.,TRBV14,.,CASSQGQNYGYTF,TGTGCCAGCAGCCAAGGACAGAACTATGGCTACACCTTC
TRBJ2-7,.,TRBV19,TRBD2,CASSLRAGLVGYEQYF,TGTGCCAGTAGCCTAAGGGCGGGACTAGTCGGGTACGAGCAGTACTTC
TRBJ1-1,.,TRBV28,TRBD1,CASSLRQGADTEAFF,TGTGCCAGCAGTTTAAGGCAGGGGGCGGACACTGAAGCTTTCTTT
TRBJ1-2,.,TRBV18,TRBD1,CASSPTGVYGYTF,TGTGCCAGCTCACCAACAGGGGTCTATGGCTACACCTTC
TRBJ2-3,.,TRBV4-3,TRBD2,CASSRTSGATDTQYF,TGCGCCAGCAGCCGGACTAGCGGGGCCACAGATACGCAGTATTTT
TRBJ2-2,.,TRBV28,.,CASSPTLGGTGELFF,TGTGCCAGCAGCCCGACTTTAGGTGGCACCGGGGAGCTGTTTTTT
TRBJ1-6,.,TRBV5-1,TRBD1,CASSLGQGINSPLHF,TGCGCCAGCAGCTTGGGACAGGGAATCAATTCACCCCTCCACTTT
TRBJ1-1,.,TRBV7-8,.,CASSQRNRNTEAFF,TGTGCCAGCAGCCAGAGGAATCGGAACACTGAAGCTTTCTTT
TRBJ2-7,.,TRBV18,.,CASSPEIHDEQYF,TGTGCCAGCTCACCAGAAATTCACGACGAGCAGTACTTC
TRBJ2-3,.,TRBV4-3,.,CASSQDYGLGTDTQYF,TGCGCCAGCAGCCAAGATTACGGGCTCGGCACAGATACGCAGTATTTT
TRBJ2-4,.,TRBV5-1,TRBD2,CASSLATGGGKNIQYF,TGCGCCAGCAGCTTGGCTACAGGCGGGGGCAAAAACATTCAGTACTTC
TRBJ2-7,.,TRBV12-5,TRBD2,CASGLVISGGAYEQYF,TGTGCTAGTGGTTTGGTAATTAGCGGGGGGGCTTACGAGCAGTACTTC
TRBJ2-1,.,TRBV6-4,.,CASSDSRGPGREQFF,TGTGCCAGCAGTGACTCGAGAGGCCCGGGGAGAGAGCAGTTCTTC
TRBJ2-2,.,TRBV19,TRBD1,CASRRGQGELFF,TGTGCCAGTAGGAGGGGACAGGGAGAGCTGTTTTTT
TRBJ2-5,.,TRBV3-1/TRBV3-2,TRBD2,CASSQVAGGETQYF,TGTGCCAGCAGCCAAGTAGCGGGAGGCGAGACCCAGTACTTC
TRBJ1-2,.,TRBV19,.,CASTPRSYGYTF,TGTGCCAGTACCCCCCGCAGCTATGGCTACACCTTC
TRBJ1-4,.,TRBV5-1,.,CASSLEVGRSNEKLFF,TGCGCCAGCAGCTTGGAGGTAGGAAGATCAAATGAAAAACTGTTTTTT
TRBJ2-1,once,TRBV6-5,TRBD1,CASSRQGKYNEQFF,TGTGCCAGCAGCAGACAGGGGAAATACAATGAGCAGTTCTTC
TRBJ1-6,once,TRBV28,.,CATRGGNNSPLHF,TGTGCCACTCGAGGGGGAAATAATTCACCCCTCCACTTT
TRBJ1-2,.,TRBV6-5,TRBD1,CASRLTGAIYDTF,TGTGCCAGCAGGTTGACAGGGGCTATCTACGACACCTTC
TRBJ1-1,.,TRBV7-9,.,CASSLGVGTEAFF,TGTGCCAGCAGCTTAGGGGTAGGCACTGAAGCTTTCTTT
TRBJ1-1,.,TRBV7-3,TRBD1,CASSLKQGASEAFF,TGTGCCAGCAGCTTAAAGCAGGGGGCTAGTGAAGCTTTCTTT
TRBJ1-6,.,TRBV7-9,.,CASSLAQGGSPLHF,TGTGCCAGCAGCTTAGCTCAGGGTGGTTCACCCCTCCACTTT
TRBJ2-3,.,TRBV2,.,CASSEVGPWGQYF,TGTGCCAGCAGTGAAGTAGGCCCTTGGGGGCAGTATTTT